The T cell receptor beta chain under discussion was sequenced for a study of T-cell memory formation after mild COVID-19. Turning to the study itself: In these data, TCR clusters were largely donor specific. General observations from the study: For contracting clones, CD4+ ones sat mainly in CM and EM, CD8+ in EMRA. Pre-infection memory contained some responding clones, which suggested that cross-reactive memory had joined.

Concerning this clonotype itself: Its antigen is unknown.

Amplification by 5'RACE using constant-segment primers produced TCR alpha and TCR beta cDNA libraries that carried sample barcodes and UMIs. TCRdb reprocessed the 5' RACE reads via MiXCR and lists one record per CDR3 protein. The sample lists more than 250,000 distinct CDR3 sequences, 16% occurring once. This CDR3 is built from 17 residues. Germline trimming cut 5 bases from V and 4 bases from J; bases unmatched to any gene: 13. The source of this sequence is a man between 18 and 29 years old who had mild COVID-19 (a few samples of this study predate the infection). Cell type and time point are not known. V and J are TRBV12-3 or TRBV12-4 and TRBJ2-1; 8 bases fit TRBD2. Material: PBMCs or a T cell subset sorted from them (not recorded which). This CDR3 is CASSPARQRGIYNEQFF. The DNA for the CDR3 is TGTGCCAGCAGTCCCGCCCGTCAGCGGGGGATATACAATGAGCAGTTCTTC.